This T cell receptor beta chain was recovered during a study of a mutant IDH1 vaccine in newly diagnosed glioma. The study's findings and limits: The authors found pseudoprogression apparently unrelated to changes in top peripheral T cell clonotypes.

Remarks on this clone: Its cognate antigen is unknown.

Time point specified: week 5, during vaccination. The study gave 300 ug of mutant IDH1 20-mer peptide per vaccine dose, with topical imiquimod. Data came from immunoSEQ multiplex PCR; TCRdb stores just in-frame clones and leaves some out. The sample lists around 50,000 clones; 90% were seen once. The receptor comes from a woman in her forties with glioma. The input for sequencing was PBMCs, taken from a glioma patient whose treatment included an IDH1 peptide vaccine.

In nucleotides, the CDR3 is TGTGCTAGTGGTTTAGGAGTAACTGAAGCTTTCTTT. Residues: CASGLGVTEAFF. V is TRBV12-5 and J is TRBJ1-1; no definite D call. V was cut by 3 bases and J by 5 bases, with 7 bases left in between. Per germline, CDR1 LGHNT and CDR2 FRNRAP. The CDR3 totals 12 residues.